This TCR beta chain was captured by sequencing in a study of regulatory T cells in long-lasting Graves disease. At the level of the study: Graves' patients, newly diagnosed, had taken antithyroid drugs under 3 months.

In building TCR beta libraries, iRepertoire HTBI primers were used together with Arm-PCR of CDR3 regions. TCRdb called the multiplex PCR reads again in MiXCR, with one record for every CDR3 protein. The repertoire holds 300,000 to 400,000 distinct CDR3 sequences, with over 15% as singletons. The time point was: newly diagnosed GD, antithyroid drugs for less than 3 months. The TCR library was made from RNA that had been extracted from PBMCs in TRIzol. Many counts were recorded for this clonotype. The TCR was taken from a female donor with Graves disease. Sequenced material: peripheral blood mononuclear cells (PBMCs), taken at new diagnosis, from a patient treated with antithyroid drugs.

CDR3: CASSPEGGLAVRQFF. The CDR3 DNA reads TGTGCCAGCAGCCCCGAGGGAGGACTAGCGGTTCGGCAGTTCTTC. This sequence joins TRBV3-1 and TRBJ2-1; 10 bases match TRBD2. The CDR3 spans 15 residues. Trimming removed 4 bases from V and 12 bases from J; junction bases left unmatched: 12. Germline loops: CDR1 LGHDT, CDR2 YNNKEL (reference sequence).